The TCR beta chain under discussion was sequenced for a study of T cell responses to AZD1222 COVID-19 vaccine. Trimming pared 4 bases from V and 0 bases from J, leaving 14 bases between. This CDR3 comprises 16 residues. Germline lookup yields CDR1 SGHVS and CDR2 FQNEAQ. The assay was immunoSEQ multiplex PCR, and TCRdb's table has in-frame clones only and misses some. This table holds around 120,000 clones, approximately 83% found once. The chain employs TRBV7-8 and TRBJ2-3, with D perhaps TRBD2 (6 bases). This TCR derives from an adult in good health. This specimen consisted of peripheral blood, obtained on day 0 of MenACWY control vaccination. The CDR3 protein is CASSSAGGASTDTQYF. CDR3 nucleotides: TGTGCCAGCAGCTCAGCCGGGGGAGCTAGCACAGATACGCAGTATTTT. Variable domain in full (rest from reference TRBV7-8 and TRBJ2-3): GAGVSQSPRYKVAKRGQDVALRCDPISGHVSLFWYQQALGQGPEFLTYFQNEAQLDKSGLPSDRFFAERPEGSVSTLKIQRTQQEDSAVYLCASSSAGGASTDTQYFGPGTRLTVL.